Described below is a single T cell receptor (beta chain) sequence and its context. The data belong to a study of CD8 T cells in Susac syndrome. Random hexamers were used to reverse transcribe the RNA input (about 0.5 to 1 ug). Amplification of TCR beta CDR3 used immunoSEQ multiplex PCR across 54 Vbeta and 13 Jbeta. TCRdb reanalysed the immunoSEQ multiplex PCR reads using MiXCR and keeps one entry per CDR3 protein. Of about 250,000 distinct CDR3 sequences in the sample, roughly 95% were seen once. There are 13 residues in the CDR3. Trimming took off 3 bases at V and 5 bases at J, with 11 bases between the two ends. Germline V lookup: CDR1 SGDLS, CDR2 YYNGEE. Sequencing targeted TCR beta in T cells from blood (CD8+ and CD4+). The patients serving as multiple sclerosis controls were treatment-naive. They had stable or active relapsing-remitting disease and fulfilled revised McDonald criteria.

The J gene is TRBJ2-5, the V gene TRBV9; possible D gene TRBD2, 5 bases. Sequenced input: CD4+ T cells from PBMCs. This sequence originates from a human donor with multiple sclerosis. The CDR3 DNA reads as TGTGCCAGCAGCGACATACTAGGGGAGACCCAGTACTTC. Translation gives CASSDILGETQYF.